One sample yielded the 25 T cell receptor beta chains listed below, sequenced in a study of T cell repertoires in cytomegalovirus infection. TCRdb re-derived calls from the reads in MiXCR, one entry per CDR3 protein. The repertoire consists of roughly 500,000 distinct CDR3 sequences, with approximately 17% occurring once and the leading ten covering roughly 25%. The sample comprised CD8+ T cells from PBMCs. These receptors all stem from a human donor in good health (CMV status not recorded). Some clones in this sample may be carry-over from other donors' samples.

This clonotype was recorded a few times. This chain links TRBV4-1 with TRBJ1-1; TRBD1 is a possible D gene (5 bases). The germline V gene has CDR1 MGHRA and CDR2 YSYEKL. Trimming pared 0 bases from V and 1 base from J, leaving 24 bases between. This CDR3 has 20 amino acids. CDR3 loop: CASSQDRDRTRGTANTEAFF. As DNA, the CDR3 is TGCGCCAGCAGCCAAGATCGAGACCGGACAAGAGGCACGGCGAACACTGAAGCTTTCTTT.

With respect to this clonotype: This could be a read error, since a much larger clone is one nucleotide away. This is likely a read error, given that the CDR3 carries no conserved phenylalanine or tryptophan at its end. The CDR3 DNA reads TGTGCCAGCAGCCTGATGTTTGGGCTAACGGGCTCTCTTGAGGGCAATGAGCAGTTCTTA. Residues: CASSLMFGLTGSLEGNEQFL. The rearrangement uses TRBV14 and TRBJ2-1; D might be TRBD2 (5 bases). Germline V lookup: CDR1 SGHDN, CDR2 FVKESK. This CDR3 region has 20 residues. Trimming took off 4 bases at V and 6 bases at J, with 31 bases between the two ends.

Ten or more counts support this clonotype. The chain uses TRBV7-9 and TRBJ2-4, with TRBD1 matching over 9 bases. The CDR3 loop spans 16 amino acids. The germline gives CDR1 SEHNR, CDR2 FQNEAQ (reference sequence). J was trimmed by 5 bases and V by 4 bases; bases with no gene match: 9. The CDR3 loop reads CASSYDGTGWENIQYF. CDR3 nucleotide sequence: TGTGCCAGCAGCTATGACGGGACAGGGTGGGAAAACATTCAGTACTTC.

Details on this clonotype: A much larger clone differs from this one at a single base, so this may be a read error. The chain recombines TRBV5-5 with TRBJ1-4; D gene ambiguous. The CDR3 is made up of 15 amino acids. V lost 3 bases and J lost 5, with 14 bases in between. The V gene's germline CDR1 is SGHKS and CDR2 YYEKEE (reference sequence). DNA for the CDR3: TGTGCCAGCAGCTCGAGGACGGCCCGGAATGAAAAACTGTTTTTT. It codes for CASSSRTARNEKLFF.

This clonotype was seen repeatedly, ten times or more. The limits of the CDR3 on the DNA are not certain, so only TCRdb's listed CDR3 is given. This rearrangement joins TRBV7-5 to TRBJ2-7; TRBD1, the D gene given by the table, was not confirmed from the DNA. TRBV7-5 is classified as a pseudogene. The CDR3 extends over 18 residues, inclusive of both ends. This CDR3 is CISVPEAPATSTSYEQYF.

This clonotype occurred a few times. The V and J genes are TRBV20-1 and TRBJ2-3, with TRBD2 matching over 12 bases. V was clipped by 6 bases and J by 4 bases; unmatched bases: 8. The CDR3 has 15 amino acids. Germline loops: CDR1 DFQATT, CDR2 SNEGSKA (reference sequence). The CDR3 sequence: CSAASGGADPDTQYF. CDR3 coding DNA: TGCAGTGCAGCTAGCGGGGGGGCAGACCCAGATACGCAGTATTTT.

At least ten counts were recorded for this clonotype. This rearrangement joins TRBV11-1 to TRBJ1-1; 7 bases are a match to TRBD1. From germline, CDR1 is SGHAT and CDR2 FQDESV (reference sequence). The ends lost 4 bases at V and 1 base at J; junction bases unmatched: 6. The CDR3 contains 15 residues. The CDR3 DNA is TGTGCCAGCAGCTACCCCCGACAGGGGAACACTGAAGCTTTCTTT. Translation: CASSYPRQGNTEAFF. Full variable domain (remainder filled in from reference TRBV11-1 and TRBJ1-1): EAEVAQSPRYKITEKSQAVAFWCDPISGHATLYWYRQILGQGPELLVQFQDESVVDDSQLPKDRFSAERLKGVDSTLKIQPAELGDSAMYLCASSYPRQGNTEAFFGQGTRLTVV.

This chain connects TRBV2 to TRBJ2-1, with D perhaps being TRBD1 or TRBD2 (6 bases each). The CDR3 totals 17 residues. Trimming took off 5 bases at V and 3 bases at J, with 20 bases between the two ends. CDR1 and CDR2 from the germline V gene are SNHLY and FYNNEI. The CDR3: CASSTSQGTEGYNEQFF. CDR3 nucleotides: TGTGCCAGCAGTACCTCCCAGGGGACGGAGGGCTACAATGAGCAGTTCTTC.

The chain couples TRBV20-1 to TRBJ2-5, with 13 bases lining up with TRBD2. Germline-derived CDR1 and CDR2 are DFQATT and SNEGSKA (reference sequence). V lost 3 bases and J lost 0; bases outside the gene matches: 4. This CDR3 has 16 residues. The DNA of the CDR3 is TGCAGTGCTAGGACTAGCGGGGGGCAGTACCAAGAGACCCAGTACTTC. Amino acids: CSARTSGGQYQETQYF.

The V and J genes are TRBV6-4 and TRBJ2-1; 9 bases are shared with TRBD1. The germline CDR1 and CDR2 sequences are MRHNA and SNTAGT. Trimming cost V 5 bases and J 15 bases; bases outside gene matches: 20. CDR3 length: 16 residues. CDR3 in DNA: TGTGCCAGCAGTCCTCTTGGACAGGGGTCCGGTCGGGTACCGTTCTTC. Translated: CASSPLGQGSGRVPFF.

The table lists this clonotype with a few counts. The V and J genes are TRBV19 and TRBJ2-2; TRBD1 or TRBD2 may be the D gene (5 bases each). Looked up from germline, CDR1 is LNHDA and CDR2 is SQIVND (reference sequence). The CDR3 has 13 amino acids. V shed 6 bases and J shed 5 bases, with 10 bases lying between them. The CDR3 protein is CASRGRETGELFF. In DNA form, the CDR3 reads TGTGCCAGTAGGGGCAGGGAGACCGGGGAGCTGTTTTTT.

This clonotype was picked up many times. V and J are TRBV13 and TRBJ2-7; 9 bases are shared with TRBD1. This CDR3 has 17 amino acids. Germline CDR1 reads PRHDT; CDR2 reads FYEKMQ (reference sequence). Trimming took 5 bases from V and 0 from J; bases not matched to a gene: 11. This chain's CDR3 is CASSDRDRVGSSYEQYF. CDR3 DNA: TGTGCCAGCAGCGATCGGGACAGGGTGGGGAGCTCCTACGAGCAGTACTTC.

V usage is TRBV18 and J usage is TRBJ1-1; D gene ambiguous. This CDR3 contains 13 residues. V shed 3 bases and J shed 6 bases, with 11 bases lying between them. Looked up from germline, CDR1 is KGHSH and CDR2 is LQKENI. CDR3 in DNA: TGTGCCAGCTCACCTCCCGACGCCCCTGAAGCTTTCTTT. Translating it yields CASSPPDAPEAFF.

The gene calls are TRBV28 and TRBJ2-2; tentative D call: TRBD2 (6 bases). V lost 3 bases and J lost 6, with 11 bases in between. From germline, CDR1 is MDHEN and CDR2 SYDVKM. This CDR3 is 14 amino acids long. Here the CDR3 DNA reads TGTGCCAGCAGTTTTAGCGGAGAGGCCGGGGAGCTGTTTTTT. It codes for CASSFSGEAGELFF.

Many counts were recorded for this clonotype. CDR3 nucleotide sequence: TGTGCCAGCAGTTCCTCGCAGGGTTGGGATCAGCCCCAGCATTTT. It specifies CASSSSQGWDQPQHF. The rearrangement joins TRBV28 to TRBJ1-5; D perhaps matches TRBD1 (5 bases). V lost 4 bases and J lost 5, with 15 bases in between. The CDR3 runs to 15 residues. Germline CDR1 and CDR2: MDHEN and SYDVKM.

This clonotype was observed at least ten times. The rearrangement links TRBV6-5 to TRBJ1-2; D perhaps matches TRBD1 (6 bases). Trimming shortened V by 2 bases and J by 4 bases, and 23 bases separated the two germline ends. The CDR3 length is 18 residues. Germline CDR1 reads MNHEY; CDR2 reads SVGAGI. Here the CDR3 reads CASSYTYRDTRGGYGYTF. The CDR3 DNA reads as TGTGCCAGCAGTTACACCTACCGGGACACCAGGGGCGGCTATGGCTACACCTTC.

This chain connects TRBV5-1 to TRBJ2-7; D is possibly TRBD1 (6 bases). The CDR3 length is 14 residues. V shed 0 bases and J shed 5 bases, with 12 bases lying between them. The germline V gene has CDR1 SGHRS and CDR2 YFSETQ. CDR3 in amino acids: CASSLGQGIHEQYF. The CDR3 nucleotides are TGCGCCAGCAGCTTGGGGCAGGGGATACACGAGCAGTACTTC.

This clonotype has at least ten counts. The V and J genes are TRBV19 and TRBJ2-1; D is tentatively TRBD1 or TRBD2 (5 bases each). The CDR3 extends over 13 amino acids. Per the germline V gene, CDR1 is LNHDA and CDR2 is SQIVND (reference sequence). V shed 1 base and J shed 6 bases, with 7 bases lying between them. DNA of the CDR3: TGTGCCAGTAGTATAGGGGGGATCAATGAGCAGTTCTTC. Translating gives CASSIGGINEQFF.

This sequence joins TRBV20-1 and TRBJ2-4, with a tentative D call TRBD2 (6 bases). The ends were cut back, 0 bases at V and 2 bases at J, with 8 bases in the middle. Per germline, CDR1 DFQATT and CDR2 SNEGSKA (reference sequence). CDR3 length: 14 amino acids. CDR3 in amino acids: CSARDRDSKNIQYF. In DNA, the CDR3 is TGCAGTGCTAGAGACAGGGACTCCAAAAACATTCAGTACTTC.

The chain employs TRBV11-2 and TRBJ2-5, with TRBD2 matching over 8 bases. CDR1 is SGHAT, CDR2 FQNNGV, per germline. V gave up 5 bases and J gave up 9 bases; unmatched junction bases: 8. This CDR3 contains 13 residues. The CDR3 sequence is CASSVSSGSPQYF. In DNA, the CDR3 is TGTGCCAGCAGCGTATCGAGCGGGAGTCCCCAGTACTTC.

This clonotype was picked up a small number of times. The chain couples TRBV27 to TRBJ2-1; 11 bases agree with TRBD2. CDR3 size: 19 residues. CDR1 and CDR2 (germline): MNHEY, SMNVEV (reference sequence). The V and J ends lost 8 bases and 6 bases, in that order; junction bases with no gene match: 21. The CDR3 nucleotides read TGTGCCAGCGTCGGATCTCCGGGACTAGCGGAGGGTCGGGGCAATGAGCAGTTCTTC. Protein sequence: CASVGSPGLAEGRGNEQFF.

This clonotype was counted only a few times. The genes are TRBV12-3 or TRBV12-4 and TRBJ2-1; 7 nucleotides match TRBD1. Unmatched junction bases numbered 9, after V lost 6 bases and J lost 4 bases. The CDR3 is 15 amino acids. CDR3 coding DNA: TGTGCCAGCAGGCAAGCCCCGGGACAGTACAATGAGCAGTTCTTC. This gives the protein CASRQAPGQYNEQFF.

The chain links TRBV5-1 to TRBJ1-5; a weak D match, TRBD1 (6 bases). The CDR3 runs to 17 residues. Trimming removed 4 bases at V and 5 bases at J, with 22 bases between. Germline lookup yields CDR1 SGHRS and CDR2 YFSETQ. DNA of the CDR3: TGCGCCAGCAGCCCCGGGTCGGGCAGGGGAGGCGATCAGCCCCAGCATTTT. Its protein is CASSPGSGRGGDQPQHF.

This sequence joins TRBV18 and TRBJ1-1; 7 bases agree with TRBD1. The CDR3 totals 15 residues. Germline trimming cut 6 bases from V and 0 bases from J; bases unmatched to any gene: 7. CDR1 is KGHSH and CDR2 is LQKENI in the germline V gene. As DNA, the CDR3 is TGTGCCAGCTCTCCCCGGGACAGCCTGAACACTGAAGCTTTCTTT. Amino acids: CASSPRDSLNTEAFF.

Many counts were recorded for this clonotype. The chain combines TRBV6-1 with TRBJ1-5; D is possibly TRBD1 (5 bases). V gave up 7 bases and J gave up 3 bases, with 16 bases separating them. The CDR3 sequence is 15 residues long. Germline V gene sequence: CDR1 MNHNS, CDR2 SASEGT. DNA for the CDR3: TGTGCCAGCATTAGGGGTGGCCTTCCCAATCAGCCCCAGCATTTT. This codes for CASIRGGLPNQPQHF.